One sample yielded the 24 T cell receptor beta chains listed below, sequenced in a study of T cells in Graves' hyperthyroidism and ophthalmopathy. There were TCR beta CDR3 regions amplified from RNA transcripts. First-round RT-PCR targeting the TCR CDR3 was performed with the HTBI primer set. TCRdb reprocessed the multiplex PCR reads with MiXCR, giving one entry per CDR3 protein. The sample has 640,000 or so distinct CDR3 sequences, about 15% seen once. Material for sequencing was blood. These receptors were collected from a woman aged 40 to 50 with Graves' ophthalmopathy.

This clonotype appeared many times. This chain connects TRBV28 to TRBJ2-5; 10 bases map to TRBD2. The germline gives CDR1 MDHEN, CDR2 SYDVKM. The CDR3 runs to 19 residues. Trimming took 6 bases from V and 4 from J; bases not matched to a gene: 20. CDR3 protein: CASSSLTLAGEMGGETQYF. In nucleotides, the CDR3 is TGTGCCAGCAGCTCCCTCACCCTAGCGGGAGAGATGGGTGGAGAGACCCAGTACTTC.

This clonotype was counted at least ten times. The chain's CDR3 is CASSPRGGWTGELFF. The CDR3 coding sequence is TGTGCCAGCAGCCCCCGGGGCGGCTGGACCGGGGAGCTGTTTTTT. This chain links TRBV5-6 with TRBJ2-2; D may match TRBD1 or TRBD2 (5 bases each). CDR1 and CDR2 from the germline V gene are SGHDT and YYEEEE. The V gene lost 4 bases and the J gene lost 5 bases, with 15 bases spanning the gap. The CDR3 sequence is 15 residues long.

This clonotype was counted ten times or more. V gene TRBV28 combines with J gene TRBJ2-5; D assignment may be TRBD1 or TRBD2 (6 bases each). This CDR3 contains 17 residues. Germline CDR1 reads MDHEN; CDR2 reads SYDVKM. The ends were cut back, 4 bases at V and 0 bases at J, with 18 bases in the middle. The CDR3: CASSSMGAGIYQETQYF. The CDR3 DNA reads as TGTGCCAGCAGTTCCATGGGGGCGGGAATCTACCAAGAGACCCAGTACTTC. Full variable domain (outside the CDR3, taken from reference TRBV28 and TRBJ2-5): DVKVTQSSRYLVKRTGEKVFLECVQDMDHENMFWYRQDPGLGLRLIYFSYDVKMKEKGDIPEGYSVSREKKERFSLILESASTNQTSMYLCASSSMGAGIYQETQYFGPGTRLLVL.

The chain links TRBV7-8 to TRBJ2-2; 7 nucleotides align to TRBD1. The CDR3 covers 15 residues. The ends lost 5 bases at V and 6 bases at J; junction bases unmatched: 9. Germline CDR1 and CDR2: SGHVS and FQNEAQ. CDR3: CASSPDRFKAGELFF. The CDR3 nucleotides read TGTGCCAGCAGCCCGGACAGGTTTAAGGCCGGGGAGCTGTTTTTT.

This clonotype has only a few counts. This chain uses TRBV10-3 with TRBJ2-7, with 7 nucleotides matching TRBD2. CDR3 length: 14 amino acids. The V gene's germline CDR1 is ENHRY and CDR2 SYGVKD. V was clipped by 0 bases and J by 6 bases; unmatched bases: 5. CDR3 amino acids: CAISESGGSGEQYF. Written as DNA, the CDR3 is TGTGCCATCAGTGAGTCTGGCGGGAGCGGCGAGCAGTACTTC.

The J gene is TRBJ2-5, the V gene TRBV28; the match to TRBD1 covers 9 bases. The germline CDR1 and CDR2 sequences are MDHEN and SYDVKM. V lost 7 bases to trimming and J lost 5 bases; unmatched junction nucleotides: 8. The CDR3 totals 14 residues. CDR3 in DNA: TGTGCCAGCAACCTACAGGGGGCTGGGGAGACCCAGTACTTC. This codes for CASNLQGAGETQYF.

This clonotype was seen repeatedly, ten times or more. This sequence joins TRBV12-3 or TRBV12-4 and TRBJ1-3; no clear D. Trimming left V 1 base short and J 2 bases short, with 9 bases between. The CDR3 is 15 residues long. Here the CDR3 DNA reads TGTGCCAGCAGTTTAGGGGTCGACGCTGGAAACACCATATATTTT. Residues: CASSLGVDAGNTIYF.

This clonotype appeared once. The chain joins TRBV27 to TRBJ2-7, with 12 bases fitting TRBD2. Germline CDR1 and CDR2: MNHEY and SMNVEV (reference sequence). The CDR3 runs to 16 residues. J lost 2 bases, V lost 3 bases, and 5 bases had no gene match. The CDR3 loop reads CASSFWTSGNTYEQYF. In DNA form, the CDR3 reads TGTGCCAGCAGTTTCTGGACTAGCGGGAACACCTACGAGCAGTACTTC.

This clonotype showed up many times. This chain uses TRBV28 with TRBJ1-5; possibly TRBD1 for D (6 bases). Germline loops: CDR1 MDHEN, CDR2 SYDVKM. The CDR3 covers 12 residues. V lost 6 bases to trimming and J lost 5 bases, with 8 bases between them. The CDR3 loop reads CASREGDQPQHF. CDR3 DNA sequence: TGTGCCAGCAGGGAGGGGGATCAGCCCCAGCATTTT.

This clonotype has at least ten counts. The gene calls are TRBV9 and TRBJ2-5; 15 nucleotides align to TRBD2. Unmatched junction bases numbered 7, after V lost 0 bases and J lost 10 bases. The V gene's germline CDR1 is SGDLS and CDR2 YYNGEE. The length of the CDR3 is 16 residues. The CDR3 reads CASSVDGTSGRLGQYF. DNA of the CDR3: TGTGCCAGCAGCGTAGATGGGACTAGCGGGAGGCTTGGCCAGTACTTC. The full variable domain, completed using reference TRBV9 and TRBJ2-5, is DSGVTQTPKHLITATGQRVTLRCSPRSGDLSVYWYQQSLDQGLQFLIQYYNGEERAKGNILERFSAQQFPDLHSELNLSSLELGDSALYFCASSVDGTSGRLGQYFGPGTRLLVL.

This clonotype was observed many times. The genes are TRBV6-1 and TRBJ1-2, with a tentative D call TRBD1 (5 bases). The CDR3 spans 14 residues. Looked up from germline, CDR1 is MNHNS and CDR2 is SASEGT. The V and J ends lost 8 bases and 0 bases respectively, with 13 bases between them. The CDR3 protein is CASATRDPNYGYTF. As DNA, the CDR3 is TGTGCCAGCGCTACCCGGGACCCTAACTATGGCTACACCTTC.

This chain joins TRBV6-4 and TRBJ1-1; a possible D gene is TRBD1 (6 bases). Trimming pared 3 bases from V and 0 bases from J, leaving 11 bases between. This CDR3 comprises 15 residues. Germline V gene data show CDR1 as MRHNA and CDR2 as SNTAGT. The DNA for the CDR3 is TGTGCCAGCAGTGATTTGACAGGTCTGAACACTGAAGCTTTCTTT. This translates into CASSDLTGLNTEAFF.

In its sample, this clonotype was seen many times. V and J are TRBV30 and TRBJ1-2; the match to TRBD1 covers 7 bases. The CDR3 loop spans 17 amino acids. After removal of 1 base from V and 5 bases from J, the junction contained 16 bases not matched to a gene. Germline CDR1 reads GTSNPN; CDR2 reads SVGIG (reference sequence). The CDR3 is CAWSGTGAFFNGYGYTF. The CDR3 coding sequence is TGTGCCTGGAGTGGAACAGGGGCTTTCTTTAATGGGTATGGCTACACCTTC.

The V gene is TRBV20-1, the J gene TRBJ1-1, with 7 nucleotides matching TRBD1. V was pared by 2 bases and J by 5 bases, with 11 bases of the junction left unmatched. Germline CDR1 and CDR2: DFQATT and SNEGSKA (reference sequence). The length of the CDR3 is 15 residues. This chain's CDR3 is CSARTGTAFNTEAFF. For the CDR3, the DNA is TGCAGTGCTAGAACCGGGACAGCCTTTAATACTGAAGCTTTCTTT.

This clonotype was recorded many times. The rearrangement links TRBV2 to TRBJ2-2; no clear D gene. Germline V CDR1 and CDR2: SNHLY, FYNNEI. This CDR3 contains 14 residues. V was trimmed by 7 bases and J by 0 bases, leaving 9 bases between them. The CDR3 DNA follows: TGTGCCAGCACCCGCAGTCCGAACACCGGGGAGCTGTTTTTT. It translates to CASTRSPNTGELFF. Full variable domain (missing parts from reference TRBV2 and TRBJ2-2): EPEVTQTPSHQVTQMGQEVILRCVPISNHLYFYWYRQILGQKVEFLVSFYNNEISEKSEIFDDQFSVERPDGSNFTLKIRSTKLEDSAMYFCASTRSPNTGELFFGEGSRLTVL.

This clonotype was seen many times. V is TRBV2 and J is TRBJ2-3; D unresolved. In germline, CDR1 is SNHLY, CDR2 FYNNEI. Trimming shortened V by 7 bases and J by 3 bases, and 8 bases separated the two germline ends. The CDR3 is 12 amino acids. CDR3 DNA sequence: TGTGCCAGCAAACTGAAGACAGATACGCAGTATTTT. It yields the protein CASKLKTDTQYF.

The rearrangement uses TRBV19 and TRBJ2-6; D could derive from TRBD1 or TRBD2 (5 bases each). Germline V CDR1 and CDR2: LNHDA, SQIVND (reference sequence). The CDR3 length is 17 residues. Deletions cut 10 bases from V and 1 base from J, with 20 bases between. In DNA, the CDR3 is TGTGCCACCACGCCGGGGCAAGGGGATTCTGGGGCCAACGTCCTGACTTTC. Amino acids: CATTPGQGDSGANVLTF.

This clonotype was seen at least ten times. The gene calls are TRBV29-1 and TRBJ2-7, with TRBD2 matching 7 bases. The CDR3 has 14 amino acids. Germline loops: CDR1 SQVTM, CDR2 ANQGSEA. Unmatched junction bases numbered 13, after V lost 7 bases and J lost 4 bases. The CDR3 DNA reads TGCAGCGCCGCTCGGGGGGAGGGCCGGTACGAGCAGTACTTC. It yields the protein CSAARGEGRYEQYF.

The DNA for the CDR3 is TGTGCCAGCAGTCTGGGGACTAGCGAACAGACCCAGTACTTC. Translating it yields CASSLGTSEQTQYF. The chain is built from TRBV6-1 and TRBJ2-5, with 10 bases identical to TRBD2. There are 14 residues in the CDR3. V shed 5 bases, J shed 6 bases, and the junction held 6 bases outside the gene matches. Germline values: CDR1 MNHNS, CDR2 SASEGT.

The chain couples TRBV20-1 to TRBJ2-5; TRBD2 is a possible D gene (6 bases). The CDR3 is 11 residues long. The germline V gene encodes CDR1 DFQATT and CDR2 SNEGSKA (reference sequence). V lost 6 bases and J 4 bases, leaving 9 bases between the germline ends. The CDR3 is CSAQAGETQYF. The CDR3 DNA reads as TGCAGTGCGCAAGCGGGAGAGACCCAGTACTTC.

In its sample, this clonotype was seen many times. This chain joins TRBV5-1 and TRBJ2-7; 7 bases match TRBD2. The CDR3 is 14 residues long. V lost 4 bases, J lost 2 bases, and 6 bases stayed unmatched. The germline V gene has CDR1 SGHRS and CDR2 YFSETQ. The CDR3 sequence: CASSGKRDPYEQYF. In DNA form, the CDR3 reads TGCGCCAGCAGCGGCAAGCGGGATCCCTACGAGCAGTACTTC.

There are many counts of this clonotype. This rearrangement joins TRBV6-2 or TRBV6-3 to TRBJ1-5, with D unresolved. The V end was cut by 2 bases, the J end by 5 bases, with 4 bases between. The CDR3 consists of 12 residues. Per germline, CDR1 MNHEY and CDR2 SVGEGT. The CDR3 region is CASSYRDQPQHF. CDR3 bases: TGTGCCAGCAGTTACAGGGATCAGCCCCAGCATTTT.

Many counts were recorded for this clonotype. The gene calls are TRBV29-1 and TRBJ2-7, with D maybe TRBD2 (5 bases). Germline V gene sequence: CDR1 SQVTM, CDR2 ANQGSEA. The CDR3 totals 14 residues. V lost 4 bases, J lost 0 bases, and 13 bases lay in between. CDR3 in DNA: TGCAGCGTTGGCGCCCAACGGGACTCCTACGAGCAGTACTTC. Amino acid sequence: CSVGAQRDSYEQYF.

This clonotype came up many times. The chain is built from TRBV19 and TRBJ2-7; TRBD2 matches 13 bases. The germline V gene encodes CDR1 LNHDA and CDR2 SQIVND (reference sequence). Trimming at V came to 4 bases and at J to 13 bases, leaving 10 bases not matched to a gene. The CDR3 has 14 amino acids. The CDR3 sequence is CASSTQGLAGPRYF. For the CDR3, the DNA is TGTGCCAGTAGTACCCAGGGACTAGCGGGACCGCGTTACTTC.